The 9 T cell receptor beta chains below were found in one sample sequenced in a study of breast tumors, draining lymph nodes, adjacent tissues. The lymph nodes were axillary draining lymph nodes from breast cancer patients. TCRdb re-called the multiplex PCR reads with MiXCR, one entry per CDR3 protein. This table has some 200,000 distinct CDR3 sequences, 31% appearing once. The sequencing input was axillary lymph node tissue. The source is a female donor with breast cancer. Some clones in this sample may be carry-over from other donors' samples.

The chain joins TRBV6-1 to TRBJ2-2, with TRBD1 matching over 7 bases. The CDR3 is 15 residues long. Germline V gene lookup returns CDR1 MNHNS and CDR2 SASEGT. V was clipped by 7 bases and J by 2 bases; unmatched bases: 7. The CDR3 nucleotides read TGTGCCAGCACCAAGGGACAGCCAAACACCGGGGAGCTGTTTTTT. Translated, it gives CASTKGQPNTGELFF.

The genes are TRBV2 and TRBJ2-5; 10 positions match TRBD2. The germline CDR1 and CDR2 sequences are SNHLY and FYNNEI. This CDR3 is built from 14 residues. J was trimmed by 4 bases and V by 6 bases; bases with no gene match: 5. CDR3 in DNA: TGTGCCAGCAGAGCGGGAGGGCGGGTAGAGACCCAGTACTTC. It translates to CASRAGGRVETQYF. Variable domain in full (rest from reference TRBV2 and TRBJ2-5): EPEVTQTPSHQVTQMGQEVILRCVPISNHLYFYWYRQILGQKVEFLVSFYNNEISEKSEIFDDQFSVERPDGSNFTLKIRSTKLEDSAMYFCASRAGGRVETQYFGPGTRLLVL.

The table lists this clonotype with a few counts. V is TRBV28 and J is TRBJ1-5, with a possible D match to TRBD1 (5 bases). Germline CDR1 MDHEN, CDR2 SYDVKM. Trimming pared 6 bases from V and 0 bases from J, leaving 12 bases between. CDR3 length equals 15 residues. The CDR3 is CASRSRANSNQPQHF. The DNA for the CDR3 is TGTGCCAGCAGATCCAGGGCGAATAGCAATCAGCCCCAGCATTTT.

This clonotype was detected once. This rearrangement joins TRBV9 to TRBJ2-5; D not certain. Germline CDR1 reads SGDLS; CDR2 reads YYNGEE. CDR3 length: 13 residues. Trimming pared 6 bases from V and 3 bases from J, leaving 12 bases between. CDR3 nucleotides: TGTGCCAGCACCCCGACCGGAGAAGAGACCCAGTACTTC. Amino acid sequence: CASTPTGEETQYF.

This clonotype came up many times. The chain links TRBV2 to TRBJ2-3; D could derive from TRBD1 or TRBD2 (5 bases each). V was pared by 4 bases and J by 2 bases, with 16 bases between. The CDR3 totals 16 residues. CDR1 is SNHLY and CDR2 is FYNNEI in the germline V gene. This chain's CDR3 is CASSARQTLATDTQYF. CDR3 bases: TGTGCCAGCAGTGCCCGACAGACTCTAGCCACAGATACGCAGTATTTT.

This clonotype was counted many times. This rearrangement joins TRBV10-2 to TRBJ2-5, with D possibly TRBD1 on 6 matching bases. Germline CDR1 and CDR2: WSHSY and SAAADI. Trimming removed 10 bases from V and 3 bases from J, with 15 bases in between. This CDR3 is 13 amino acids long. The CDR3 loop is CATNSQGKETQYF. The CDR3 DNA sequence: TGCGCCACCAACAGTCAGGGGAAAGAGACCCAGTACTTC.

About this clonotype: The conserved phenylalanine or tryptophan normally closing the CDR3 is absent here, so this likely arose from a read error. The DNA is omitted, as the CDR3 cannot be located on it reliably, and the CDR3 follows TCRdb's listing. The genes are TRBV7-2 and TRBJ1-6. Germline V gene data show CDR1 as SGHTA and CDR2 as FQGNSA. The CDR3 length is 10 residues, termini included. Here the CDR3 reads CASSRDSSNY.

The chain recombines TRBV5-6 with TRBJ2-2; the D gene could be TRBD1 or TRBD2 (5 bases each). The CDR3 is made up of 17 amino acids. The V end lost 4 bases, the J end lost 2 bases, and 18 bases lay between the germline ends. Germline V CDR1 and CDR2: SGHDT, YYEEEE. CDR3 in DNA: TGTGCCAGCAGCACGTACCCGGGACGTTTAAACACCGGGGAGCTGTTTTTT. Encoded protein: CASSTYPGRLNTGELFF.

This clonotype was counted many times. The chain uses TRBV14 and TRBJ1-2; maybe TRBD1 (6 bases). The CDR3 has 17 amino acids. Per germline, CDR1 SGHDN and CDR2 FVKESK. V shed 4 bases and J shed 6 bases, with 24 bases lying between them. The CDR3 DNA is TGTGCCAGCAGCCCCCCTCGGGTGTCCGGGACAACAAATGGCTACACCTTC. Translation gives CASSPPRVSGTTNGYTF.